This is a list of T cell receptor beta chains from one sample in a study of OX40 agonist ivuxolimab in advanced cancers. Sequenced by immunoSEQ multiplex PCR; TCRdb stores in-frame clones only, minus some. The sample holds fewer than 75,000 clones, roughly 89% seen once. The sample here was CD4+ or CD8+ T cells sorted from blood, taken in a trial of the OX40 agonist ivuxolimab. Receptors originate from an adult with an advanced solid tumor such as melanoma, head and neck, liver or kidney cancer. CDR3s include the opening cysteine and the closing phenylalanine or tryptophan. The order of the fields is CDR3 protein, V gene, J gene, clone size, CDR3 length. Expanded clones get a size class; other rows say once, few or many, or leave the size out.

cdr3_aa: CASSGLAESYNEQFF; v_call: TRBV18; j_call: TRBJ2-1; clone_size: NA; cdr3_length: 15
cdr3_aa: CASSPLRETDYGYTF; v_call: TRBV18; j_call: TRBJ1-2; clone_size: NA; cdr3_length: 15
cdr3_aa: CASSLGSTGTPQETQYF; v_call: TRBV5-4; j_call: TRBJ2-5; clone_size: once; cdr3_length: 17
cdr3_aa: CASSSPSGRNEQYF; v_call: TRBV5-4; j_call: TRBJ2-7; clone_size: NA; cdr3_length: 14
cdr3_aa: CASATDYNSPLHF; v_call: TRBV18; j_call: TRBJ1-6; clone_size: NA; cdr3_length: 13
cdr3_aa: CASSERLAGDINEQFF; v_call: TRBV27; j_call: TRBJ2-1; clone_size: NA; cdr3_length: 16
cdr3_aa: CAIGDSYEQYF; v_call: TRBV10-3; j_call: TRBJ2-7; clone_size: NA; cdr3_length: 11
cdr3_aa: CASSPTRPSTDTQYF; v_call: TRBV5-4; j_call: TRBJ2-3; clone_size: NA; cdr3_length: 15
cdr3_aa: CASSPTGTAFYEQYF; v_call: TRBV7-3; j_call: TRBJ2-7; clone_size: NA; cdr3_length: 15
cdr3_aa: CASSLFGTEGRGGNTIYF; v_call: TRBV5-1; j_call: TRBJ1-3; clone_size: few; cdr3_length: 18
cdr3_aa: CASSYRDRELIGYTF; v_call: TRBV5-4; j_call: TRBJ1-2; clone_size: NA; cdr3_length: 15
cdr3_aa: CASSYGQGVYGYTF; v_call: TRBV6-5; j_call: TRBJ1-2; clone_size: once; cdr3_length: 14
cdr3_aa: CATSRDHTQGLKETQYF; v_call: TRBV15; j_call: TRBJ2-5; clone_size: NA; cdr3_length: 17
cdr3_aa: CASRLGWAGELFF; v_call: TRBV28; j_call: TRBJ2-2; clone_size: NA; cdr3_length: 13
cdr3_aa: CSARWEGGYTF; v_call: TRBV20-1; j_call: TRBJ1-2; clone_size: NA; cdr3_length: 11
cdr3_aa: CASSEQGMSNEKLFF; v_call: TRBV9; j_call: TRBJ1-4; clone_size: NA; cdr3_length: 15
cdr3_aa: CASTRFSSGKLFF; v_call: TRBV2; j_call: TRBJ1-4; clone_size: NA; cdr3_length: 13
cdr3_aa: CASSLFPGQGYEQYF; v_call: TRBV28; j_call: TRBJ2-7; clone_size: once; cdr3_length: 15
cdr3_aa: CASSLSAETQYF; v_call: TRBV11-2; j_call: TRBJ2-5; clone_size: NA; cdr3_length: 12
cdr3_aa: CASSWDQVKETQYF; v_call: TRBV28; j_call: TRBJ2-5; clone_size: NA; cdr3_length: 14
cdr3_aa: CASSPSQNTEAFF; v_call: TRBV18; j_call: TRBJ1-1; clone_size: NA; cdr3_length: 13
cdr3_aa: CASSPGAGEYEQYF; v_call: TRBV18; j_call: TRBJ2-7; clone_size: once; cdr3_length: 14
cdr3_aa: CASSVRPHRGLNTGELFF; v_call: TRBV2; j_call: TRBJ2-2; clone_size: NA; cdr3_length: 18
cdr3_aa: CASSLPESLNTGELFF; v_call: TRBV5-1; j_call: TRBJ2-2; clone_size: NA; cdr3_length: 16
cdr3_aa: CASSRGRGAGVSEQFF; v_call: TRBV5-1; j_call: TRBJ2-1; clone_size: NA; cdr3_length: 16
cdr3_aa: CSVDSANYGYTF; v_call: TRBV29-1; j_call: TRBJ1-2; clone_size: NA; cdr3_length: 12
cdr3_aa: CAWSVAGYEQYF; v_call: TRBV30; j_call: TRBJ2-7; clone_size: NA; cdr3_length: 12
cdr3_aa: CASTKRGSLNEQYF; v_call: TRBV6-6; j_call: TRBJ2-7; clone_size: NA; cdr3_length: 14
cdr3_aa: CASSQDWLALSTDTQYF; v_call: TRBV14; j_call: TRBJ2-3; clone_size: NA; cdr3_length: 17
cdr3_aa: CASSERILNTEAFF; v_call: TRBV4-1; j_call: TRBJ1-1; clone_size: NA; cdr3_length: 14
cdr3_aa: CASSYDRGPQYF; v_call: TRBV7-3; j_call: TRBJ2-3; clone_size: NA; cdr3_length: 12
cdr3_aa: CASRRNRGGLYEQYF; v_call: TRBV27; j_call: TRBJ2-7; clone_size: NA; cdr3_length: 15